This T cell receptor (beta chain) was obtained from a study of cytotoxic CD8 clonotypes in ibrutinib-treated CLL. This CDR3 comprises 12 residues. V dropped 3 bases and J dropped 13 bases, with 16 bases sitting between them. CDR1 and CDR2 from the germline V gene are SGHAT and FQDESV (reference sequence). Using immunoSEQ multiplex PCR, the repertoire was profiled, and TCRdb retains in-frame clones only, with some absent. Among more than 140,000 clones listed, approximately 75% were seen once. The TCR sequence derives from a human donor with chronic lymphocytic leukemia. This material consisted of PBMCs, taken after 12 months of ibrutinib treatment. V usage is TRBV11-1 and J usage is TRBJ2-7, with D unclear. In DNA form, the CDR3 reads TGTGCCAGCAGCTTGACCCTAAAAGCATGCTACTTC. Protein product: CASSLTLKACYF.